This TCR beta chain appears in the sequencing data of a study of CD8+ T cells in alopecia areata. The wider study: Recipient mice, approximately 6-11-week-old female C3H/HeJ animals, received skin from roughly 6-12-month-old C3H/HeJ graft donors with spontaneous alopecia.

Germline values: CDR1 GKSSPN, CDR2 SITVG. This CDR3 has 16 residues. J lost 6 bases, V lost 2 bases, and 11 bases had no gene match. Study results and caveats: It was less clear whether patients shared TCRs than it was in mice, possibly because of HLA.

Extraction and reverse transcription of RNA yielded cDNA as the sequencing template. Method: immunoSEQ multiplex PCR; TCRdb's copy keeps in-frame clones and lacks some. The sample yields approximately 280,000 clones, without any singletons. Comments on this clone: Its antigen is not identified. Mouse names are used for the genes. Sequencing ends 4 residues short of the CDR3 end; the germline J gene provides the rest.

Researchers sorted pooled cutaneous lymph node cells on the basis of CD4, CD8alpha, NKG2D, NKG2ACE and other markers. The sequence came from a C3H/HeJ mouse with alopecia areata. Mice of this strain are of MHC haplotype H2-k. V usage is TRBV31 and J usage is TRBJ2-2; 8 bases align to TRBD2. The sample taken for sequencing was CD4+ T cells sorted from a lymph node. CDR3 residues: CAWSKSLGGEAGQLYF. CDR3 DNA, as far as it was read: TGTGCCTGGAGTAAAAGTCTGGGGGGAGAGGCCGGG.